The 32 T cell receptor beta chains in this list originate from one sample, sequenced in a study of regulatory T cells in long-lasting Graves disease. The time point: newly diagnosed GD, antithyroid drugs for less than 3 months. RNA isolated from PBMCs was used to make the TCR library. Arm-PCR of CDR3 regions with iRepertoire HTBI primers generated TCR beta libraries. TCRdb re-analysed the multiplex PCR reads in MiXCR, keeping a single row per CDR3 protein. The sample holds around 320,000 distinct CDR3 sequences, around 15% seen once. The same data also contributed to another study, on T cells in Graves' hyperthyroidism and ophthalmopathy.

The source material was peripheral blood mononuclear cells (PBMCs), sampled at new diagnosis, from a patient treated with antithyroid drugs. The receptors come from a middle-aged man with Graves disease.

This clonotype was seen once. Without the conserved terminal phenylalanine or tryptophan, this CDR3 likely stems from a read error. V gene TRBV5-5 combines with J gene TRBJ2-3, with D perhaps matching TRBD1 (6 bases). Between the trimmed V and J ends, which lost 0 bases and 2 bases, there was a span of 10 bases. Germline CDR1 SGHKS, CDR2 YYEKEE (reference sequence). The CDR3 is 15 amino acids. The CDR3 DNA reads as TGTGCCAGCAGCTTGGTCGACAGGCCCACAGATACGCAGTATCTT. Its translation is CASSLVDRPTDTQYL.

The V call is TRBV11-2, the J call TRBJ2-3; TRBD2 aligns across 10 bases. The CDR3 spans 17 residues. Per the germline V gene, CDR1 is SGHAT and CDR2 is FQNNGV. The J segment lost 2 bases and the V segment lost 1 base, leaving 6 bases of the junction unmatched. CDR3 bases: TGTGCCAGCAGCTTAGTGCGACTAGCGGGTTACACAGATACGCAGTATTTT. This encodes CASSLVRLAGYTDTQYF.

V usage is TRBV18 and J usage is TRBJ1-1; D not resolved. The CDR3 totals 17 residues. The germline V gene has CDR1 KGHSH and CDR2 LQKENI. The V gene lost 0 bases and the J gene lost 5 bases, with 19 bases spanning the gap. The CDR3 DNA sequence: TGTGCCAGCTCACCACCCCAGGTATGGGCCGCCAAAACTGAAGCTTTCTTT. It translates to CASSPPQVWAAKTEAFF.

The chain recombines TRBV29-1 with TRBJ1-1; no definite D call. Looked up from germline, CDR1 is SQVTM and CDR2 is ANQGSEA. The germline V and J ends were trimmed by 4 bases and 11 bases, with 14 bases remaining between them. The CDR3 spans 11 residues. The chain's CDR3 is CSVGVREVAFF. CDR3 DNA sequence: TGCAGCGTTGGAGTAAGGGAGGTGGCTTTCTTT. Full variable domain (rest looked up from reference TRBV29-1 and TRBJ1-1): SAVISQKPSRDICQRGTSLTIQCQVDSQVTMMFWYRQQPGQSLTLIATANQGSEATYESGFVIDKFPISRPNLTFSTLTVSNMSPEDSSIYLCSVGVREVAFFGQGTRLTVV.

V and J are TRBV25-1 and TRBJ2-5; 7 bases are shared with TRBD2. Germline CDR1 reads MGHDK; CDR2 reads SYGVNS. Germline trimming cut 1 base from V and 5 bases from J; bases unmatched to any gene: 10. This CDR3 is 16 amino acids long. In DNA, the CDR3 is TGTGCCAGCAGTGAATCCTCCTCCGGGGGAGGGGAGACCCAGTACTTC. Translating it yields CASSESSSGGGETQYF.

The chain links TRBV18 to TRBJ2-1, with 12 bases lining up with TRBD2. Per the germline V gene, CDR1 is KGHSH and CDR2 is LQKENI. The length of the CDR3 is 16 residues. V trimming: 4 bases; J trimming: 6 bases; junction bases outside the gene matches: 7. CDR3 protein: CASSQTSGSVTNEQFF. The DNA of the CDR3 is TGTGCCAGCTCACAGACTAGCGGGAGTGTCACCAATGAGCAGTTCTTC.

This clonotype has ten or more counts. V and J are TRBV28 and TRBJ2-5; 8 nucleotides line up with TRBD1. The CDR3 covers 14 residues. Germline trimming cut 3 bases from V and 3 bases from J; bases unmatched to any gene: 3. Germline values: CDR1 MDHEN, CDR2 SYDVKM. The CDR3 region has the DNA TGTGCCAGCAGTTTTGCGGACAGGGAAGAGACCCAGTACTTC. Amino acid sequence: CASSFADREETQYF. The whole variable domain, filled in from reference TRBV28 and TRBJ2-5, reads DVKVTQSSRYLVKRTGEKVFLECVQDMDHENMFWYRQDPGLGLRLIYFSYDVKMKEKGDIPEGYSVSREKKERFSLILESASTNQTSMYLCASSFADREETQYFGPGTRLLVL.

In its sample, this clonotype was seen many times. The chain combines TRBV12-3 or TRBV12-4 with TRBJ2-3; possibly TRBD2 for D (7 bases). This CDR3 is 14 amino acids long. V lost 1 base to trimming and J lost 7 bases, with 12 bases between them. In nucleotides, the CDR3 is TGTGCCAGCAGTTTAGGGGGGGGGGCAAATACGCAGTATTTT. Translation: CASSLGGGANTQYF.

This clonotype was seen ten or more times. The chain's CDR3 is CASSPQGGYTEAFF. The CDR3 nucleotides are TGCGCCAGCAGCCCTCAGGGGGGGTACACTGAAGCTTTCTTT. V and J are TRBV5-1 and TRBJ1-1; 7 positions match TRBD1. This CDR3 has 14 amino acids. Germline-derived CDR1 and CDR2 are SGHRS and YFSETQ. V lost 4 bases, J lost 3 bases, and 6 bases stayed unmatched.

There are a few counts of this clonotype. V is TRBV30 and J is TRBJ2-7; D remains unclear. V lost 0 bases to trimming and J lost 6 bases, with 9 bases between them. This CDR3 region has 12 residues. CDR1 and CDR2 (germline): GTSNPN, SVGIG (reference sequence). This CDR3 reads CAWSVAQAEQYF. For the CDR3, the DNA is TGTGCCTGGAGTGTAGCTCAAGCCGAGCAGTACTTC.

In DNA form, the CDR3 reads TGTGCCACCAGCCGGGACAGGGGGTTGAATCAGCCCCAGCATTTT. Translated: CATSRDRGLNQPQHF. This rearrangement joins TRBV15 to TRBJ1-5; 11 bases match TRBD1. CDR3 length: 15 amino acids. Germline CDR1 and CDR2: LNHNV and YYDKDF (reference sequence). The ends lost 5 bases at V and 4 bases at J; junction bases unmatched: 4.

This clonotype has only a few counts. The V call is TRBV2, the J call TRBJ2-1, with D tentatively TRBD1 (6 bases). CDR1 and CDR2 (germline): SNHLY, FYNNEI. The CDR3 is 13 amino acids. The V gene lost 8 bases and the J gene lost 5 bases, with 13 bases spanning the gap. The DNA for the CDR3 is TGTGCCAGCGCCGGGACACCAGACAATGAGCAGTTCTTC. This sequence encodes CASAGTPDNEQFF.

This clonotype has a count of ten or more. The chain recombines TRBV6-1 with TRBJ1-2; D is uncertain. CDR1 and CDR2 from the germline V gene are MNHNS and SASEGT. CDR3 size: 14 residues. Trimming removed 1 base from V and 2 bases from J, with 8 bases in between. The DNA of the CDR3 is TGTGCCAGCAGTGAAGTGATGACAAACTATGGCTACACCTTC. Its protein is CASSEVMTNYGYTF.

The V and J genes are TRBV9 and TRBJ2-3, with D hard to call. Trimming shortened V by 2 bases and J by 2 bases, and 6 bases separated the two germline ends. The germline gives CDR1 SGDLS, CDR2 YYNGEE. The CDR3 runs to 13 residues. The CDR3 spells CASSVGPTDTQYF. CDR3 sequence (DNA): TGTGCCAGCAGCGTTGGCCCCACAGATACGCAGTATTTT. Supplemented by reference TRBV9 and TRBJ2-3, the full variable domain reads DSGVTQTPKHLITATGQRVTLRCSPRSGDLSVYWYQQSLDQGLQFLIQYYNGEERAKGNILERFSAQQFPDLHSELNLSSLELGDSALYFCASSVGPTDTQYFGPGTRLTVL.

Ten or more counts support this clonotype. The V and J genes are TRBV4-1 and TRBJ2-7; 7 nucleotides align to TRBD2. The CDR3 extends over 16 amino acids. CDR1 is MGHRA, CDR2 YSYEKL, per germline. The junction had 13 bases not matched to a gene; V was cut back by 1 base and J by 7 bases. The CDR3 region is CASSQGSQMAGDEQYF. The DNA of the CDR3 is TGCGCCAGCAGCCAAGGATCCCAAATGGCGGGGGATGAGCAGTACTTC.

This clonotype was seen repeatedly, ten times or more. One junction end does not reproduce the germline sequence, and a read error may be involved. V gene TRBV5-1 combines with J gene TRBJ2-3; TRBD1 matches at 7 bases. Germline V gene lookup returns CDR1 SGHRS and CDR2 YFSETQ. This CDR3 has 14 amino acids. As DNA, the CDR3 is TGTGCCAGCAGCTTGAACAGGGGTGGAGATACGCAGTATTTT. It codes for CASSLNRGGDTQYF.

In this sample, this clonotype turned up many times. The rearrangement links TRBV2 to TRBJ1-1; D call uncertain. Per germline, CDR1 SNHLY and CDR2 FYNNEI. The CDR3 spans 11 residues. V lost 6 bases and J lost 7, with 9 bases in between. The CDR3 sequence: CASSPNFEAFF. The CDR3, as DNA: TGTGCCAGCAGCCCAAATTTTGAAGCTTTCTTT.

This clonotype was observed at least ten times. This sequence joins TRBV18 and TRBJ2-3, with D uncertain. Per germline, CDR1 KGHSH and CDR2 LQKENI. The CDR3 extends over 12 amino acids. Trimming stripped 1 base from V and 4 bases from J, with 3 bases between. The CDR3 nucleotides are TGTGCCAGCTCACCACGGGCAGATACGCAGTATTTT. Residues: CASSPRADTQYF.

This clonotype showed up many times. This sequence joins TRBV5-5 and TRBJ1-5; D ambiguous. Germline V gives CDR1 SGHKS, CDR2 YYEKEE (reference sequence). Trimming took off 4 bases at V and 0 bases at J, with 14 bases between the two ends. The CDR3 runs 16 residues. The CDR3 reads CASSVGNINSNQPQHF. The CDR3, as DNA: TGTGCCAGCAGCGTAGGCAATATTAATAGCAATCAGCCCCAGCATTTT.

This clonotype was seen repeatedly, ten times or more. The chain has TRBV7-9 and TRBJ1-3; D gene uncertain. Per germline, CDR1 SEHNR and CDR2 FQNEAQ (reference sequence). This CDR3 contains 14 residues. V was cut by 5 bases and J by 1 base, with 9 bases left in between. CDR3 sequence reads: CASSRAESGNTIYF. The CDR3 nucleotides read TGTGCCAGCAGCCGCGCCGAGTCTGGAAACACCATATATTTT.

V gene TRBV28 combines with J gene TRBJ2-5; D might be TRBD1 or TRBD2, each matching 5 bases. The germline V gene encodes CDR1 MDHEN and CDR2 SYDVKM. Trimming stripped 3 bases from V and 5 bases from J, with 13 bases between. The CDR3 length is 14 residues. CDR3 loop: CASSFVGAKETQYF. For the CDR3, the DNA is TGTGCCAGCAGTTTCGTCGGGGCCAAGGAGACCCAGTACTTC.

The chain is built from TRBV12-3 or TRBV12-4 and TRBJ1-2; perhaps TRBD1 as D (6 bases). This CDR3 spans 14 amino acids. The ends were cut back, 6 bases at V and 8 bases at J, with 19 bases in the middle. The CDR3 sequence: CASSQSPDSPGYTF. CDR3 coding DNA: TGTGCCAGCAGCCAATCCCCGGACAGTCCCGGCTACACCTTC.

A word on this clonotype: With a much larger clone just one base away, this may be a read error. This chain connects TRBV11-3 to TRBJ1-1; D uncertain. CDR1 is SGHNT and CDR2 is YENEEA in the germline V gene. The CDR3 consists of 14 residues. The CDR3 loop is CASSLDFLAAEALF. The CDR3 DNA is TGTGCCAGCAGCTTAGATTTTTTGGCAGCCGAAGCTCTCTTT.

This clonotype was observed many times. The rearrangement joins TRBV3-1 to TRBJ2-5; 9 bases match TRBD2. The ends lost 6 bases at V and 4 bases at J; junction bases unmatched: 6. CDR3 size: 14 residues. CDR1 LGHDT and CDR2 YNNKEL come from the germline V gene (reference sequence). This CDR3 is CASSSAGGGETQYF. The CDR3 coding sequence is TGTGCCAGCAGTTCAGCGGGGGGCGGAGAGACCCAGTACTTC.

This clonotype was found many times. The chain couples TRBV20-1 to TRBJ2-5, with D possibly being TRBD2 (6 bases). Trimming pared 1 base from V and 3 bases from J, leaving 9 bases between. CDR3 length equals 13 residues. CDR1 and CDR2 (germline): DFQATT, SNEGSKA (reference sequence). CDR3 sequence (DNA): TGCAGTGCTAGAGTGCGGGGCAAAGAGACCCAGTACTTC. Encoded protein: CSARVRGKETQYF.

In its sample, this clonotype was seen many times. The rearrangement links TRBV6-1 to TRBJ1-5; possible D gene TRBD1, 5 bases. From germline, CDR1 is MNHNS and CDR2 SASEGT. V was clipped by 7 bases and J by 5 bases, with 12 bases between them. The CDR3 runs 13 residues. This chain's CDR3 is CASIQGSHQPQHF. The CDR3, as DNA: TGTGCCAGCATCCAGGGCTCCCATCAGCCCCAGCATTTT.

This clonotype was counted ten times or more. The chain links TRBV2 to TRBJ2-1; 9 bases match TRBD2. The CDR3 consists of 14 residues. Germline CDR1 and CDR2: SNHLY and FYNNEI. V lost 4 bases, J lost 4 bases, and 2 bases stayed unmatched. CDR3 protein: CASSALAGYNEQFF. In DNA form, the CDR3 reads TGTGCCAGCAGTGCCCTAGCGGGGTACAATGAGCAGTTCTTC.

A remark on this clonotype: A far bigger clonotype differs at one base, so this is likely a read error. The chain couples TRBV12-3 or TRBV12-4 to TRBJ2-1, with D perhaps given as TRBD1 or TRBD2 (6 bases each). The CDR3 is made up of 16 amino acids. Trimming took off 3 bases at V and 10 bases at J, with 22 bases between the two ends. Here the CDR3 DNA reads TGTGCCAGCAGTTTCCATCGGGGGCCCAGCTCCTACGAGCAGTTCTTC. Its protein product is CASSFHRGPSSYEQFF.

The chain recombines TRBV20-1 with TRBJ1-1, with TRBD1 matching over 9 bases. The CDR3 runs 14 residues. Germline values: CDR1 DFQATT, CDR2 SNEGSKA (reference sequence). V dropped 3 bases and J dropped 3; count of bases not matched to a gene: 5. The CDR3 DNA sequence: TGCAGTGCTAGCGGGGACAGGGTCGACACTGAAGCTTTCTTT. Translation: CSASGDRVDTEAFF.

This clonotype was counted between two and nine times. V usage is TRBV7-9 and J usage is TRBJ2-2; D might be TRBD2 (5 bases). CDR1 and CDR2 from the germline V gene are SEHNR and FQNEAQ (reference sequence). The V end was cut by 1 base, the J end by 3 bases, with 9 bases between. This CDR3 spans 15 amino acids. The DNA for the CDR3 is TGTGCCAGCAGCTTAGGACGGCGGGACACCGGGGAGCTGTTTTTT. Translation gives CASSLGRRDTGELFF. Full variable domain (rest looked up from reference TRBV7-9 and TRBJ2-2): DTGVSQNPRHKITKRGQNVTFRCDPISEHNRLYWYRQTLGQGPEFLTYFQNEAQLEKSRLLSDRFSAERPKGSFSTLEIQRTEQGDSAMYLCASSLGRRDTGELFFGEGSRLTVL.

The gene calls are TRBV19 and TRBJ2-3; D not resolved. Trimming removed 3 bases from V and 5 bases from J, with 12 bases in between. Germline V gene lookup returns CDR1 LNHDA and CDR2 SQIVND (reference sequence). This CDR3 contains 14 residues. The CDR3 coding sequence is TGTGCCAGTAGTATGGCCCGGGCCCTAGATACGCAGTATTTT. Its protein product is CASSMARALDTQYF.

This clonotype was counted only a few times. The chain is built from TRBV9 and TRBJ2-1, with 12 bases lining up with TRBD1. This CDR3 is built from 16 residues. V was clipped by 7 bases and J by 3 bases; unmatched bases: 8. Germline V gives CDR1 SGDLS, CDR2 YYNGEE. In DNA form, the CDR3 reads TGTGCCAGCGGTCTGGGACAGGGGGCTCTCTACAATGAGCAGTTCTTC. Translation gives CASGLGQGALYNEQFF.